The 3 T cell receptor beta chains reported below all come from one sample, sequenced in a study of blood T cell repertoires in COVID-19. The data were produced by immunoSEQ multiplex PCR, yet TCRdb's version contains in-frame clones alone and is incomplete. There are around 200,000 clones in the sample; approximately 90% occur only once, and about 0.96% lies in the top ten. Sample: peripheral blood. The receptors derive from a woman under 30 who had recovered from COVID-19.

V gene TRBV20-1 combines with J gene TRBJ1-1; D ambiguous. The germline gives CDR1 DFQATT, CDR2 SNEGSKA (reference sequence). The CDR3 consists of 11 residues. V was clipped by 3 bases and J by 4 bases, with 6 bases between them. CDR3 coding DNA: TGCAGTGCTAGTCATCCCACTGAAGCTTTCTTT. This encodes CSASHPTEAFF.

The CDR3 sequence: CASSPNSGYEQYF. The CDR3 DNA follows: TGTGCCAGCAGTCCTAATTCGGGCTACGAGCAGTACTTC. This chain joins TRBV6-5 and TRBJ2-7; no firm D call. The CDR3 is made up of 13 amino acids. Germline CDR1 reads MNHEY; CDR2 reads SVGAGI. Trimming cost V 5 bases and J 3 bases, with 11 bases left between them.

The chain links TRBV9 to TRBJ1-3; the match to TRBD1 covers 7 bases. The CDR3 has 16 amino acids. CDR1 SGDLS and CDR2 YYNGEE come from the germline V gene. Germline trimming cut 2 bases from V and 2 bases from J; bases unmatched to any gene: 7. The CDR3 DNA reads as TGTGCCAGCAGCGTTAAAGGGGGCTTTCCTGGAAACACCATATATTTT. Amino acid sequence: CASSVKGGFPGNTIYF.